These 15 T cell receptor beta chains were sequenced from one sample in a study of beta chain features in type 1 diabetes. Since all of the isolated RNA was reverse transcribed, expressed TCRB transcripts were what got sequenced. Using immunoSEQ multiplex PCR, the repertoire was profiled, and TCRdb retains in-frame clones only, with some absent. The sample includes hundreds of thousands of clones, about 12% of them seen just once. Sequenced sample: naive CD4+ T cells from blood. These receptors were collected from a young man in good health.

This clone was seen only a few times. The V call is TRBV29-1, the J call TRBJ1-1; D is uncertain. The CDR3 loop spans 11 amino acids. Germline V lookup: CDR1 SQVTM, CDR2 ANQGSEA. V was pared by 5 bases and J by 1 base, with 5 bases between. The CDR3 here is CSVTANTEAFF. The DNA for the CDR3 is TGCAGCGTTACAGCGAACACTGAAGCTTTCTTT.

This clone was seen at least ten times. V usage is TRBV28 and J usage is TRBJ1-4; no clear D gene. This CDR3 region has 11 residues. Looked up from germline, CDR1 is MDHEN and CDR2 is SYDVKM. The ends were cut back, 6 bases at V and 7 bases at J, with 6 bases in the middle. This CDR3 reads CASSLSEKLFF. Here the CDR3 DNA reads TGTGCCAGCAGCCTGTCTGAAAAACTGTTTTTT. Complete variable domain (other parts from reference TRBV28 and TRBJ1-4): DVKVTQSSRYLVKRTGEKVFLECVQDMDHENMFWYRQDPGLGLRLIYFSYDVKMKEKGDIPEGYSVSREKKERFSLILESASTNQTSMYLCASSLSEKLFFGSGTQLSVL.

The chain recombines TRBV6-5 with TRBJ1-2; a possible D gene is TRBD1 (5 bases). CDR3 length equals 13 residues. In germline, CDR1 is MNHEY, CDR2 SVGAGI. Deletions cut 6 bases from V and 3 bases from J, with 11 bases between. The CDR3 sequence: CASSSREDYGYTF. CDR3 nucleotide sequence: TGTGCCAGCAGCTCCAGGGAGGACTATGGCTACACCTTC.

In this sample, this clone turned up a few times. Other DNA sequences in this sample translate to the same CDR3. The CDR3 reads CAWGTGSYEQYF. The CDR3, as DNA: TGTGCCTGGGGGACAGGGTCCTACGAGCAGTACTTC. This chain uses TRBV30 with TRBJ2-7; 9 bases line up with TRBD1. The CDR3 spans 12 residues. V dropped 5 bases and J dropped 1; count of bases not matched to a gene: 0. Germline V CDR1 and CDR2: GTSNPN, SVGIG (reference sequence).

The chain employs TRBV27 and TRBJ1-1; D is ambiguous. The V end was cut by 0 bases, the J end by 5 bases, with 13 bases between. Germline lookup yields CDR1 MNHEY and CDR2 SMNVEV (reference sequence). The CDR3 is 15 residues long. The CDR3 loop is CASSLSSPRGTEAFF. The CDR3 nucleotides read TGTGCCAGCAGTTTATCGAGTCCGCGCGGGACTGAAGCTTTCTTT.

This clone was picked up a small number of times. The rearrangement joins TRBV2 to TRBJ1-2, with D unclear. The CDR3 loop spans 14 amino acids. CDR1 SNHLY and CDR2 FYNNEI come from the germline V gene. V lost 7 bases and J 4 bases, leaving 16 bases between the germline ends. The chain's CDR3 is CASIGGPNVYGYTF. CDR3 sequence (DNA): TGTGCCAGCATTGGCGGGCCAAATGTCTATGGCTACACCTTC.

Only a few counts were recorded for this clone. This chain links TRBV11-1 with TRBJ2-1, with D possibly being TRBD2 (5 bases). Germline assignment: CDR1 SGHAT and CDR2 FQDESV (reference sequence). Trimming took 6 bases from V and 7 from J, leaving 19 bases between them. There are 15 residues in the CDR3. As DNA, the CDR3 is TGTGCCAGCAGTTCAGTCAACCGAGGGTCAAATGAGCAGTTCTTC. It specifies CASSSVNRGSNEQFF.

V is TRBV29-1 and J is TRBJ2-5; a possible D gene is TRBD1 (6 bases). The CDR3 loop spans 16 amino acids. Germline V lookup: CDR1 SQVTM, CDR2 ANQGSEA. Trimming shortened V by 4 bases and J by 2 bases, and 20 bases separated the two germline ends. This chain's CDR3 is CSVAGRDTAFQETQYF. The CDR3 coding sequence is TGCAGCGTTGCGGGTCGGGACACCGCATTTCAAGAGACCCAGTACTTC.

The V call is TRBV10-3, the J call TRBJ2-6; TRBD1 matches at 9 bases. This CDR3 comprises 16 residues. Germline values: CDR1 ENHRY, CDR2 SYGVKD. The junction had 7 bases not matched to a gene; V was cut back by 10 bases and J by 0 bases. CDR3 nucleotide sequence: TGTGCCAACTCCGGGACAGGGAACTCTGGGGCCAACGTCCTGACTTTC. The encoded protein is CANSGTGNSGANVLTF.

This clone came up a few times. The chain joins TRBV18 to TRBJ1-5; no clear D gene. Germline values: CDR1 KGHSH, CDR2 LQKENI. Trimming removed 5 bases at V and 6 bases at J, with 8 bases between. CDR3 length: 12 amino acids. CDR3 sequence (DNA): TGTGCCAGCTCAACCACCGGTCAGCCCCAGCATTTT. Translation gives CASSTTGQPQHF.

This clone was detected only a few times. This rearrangement joins TRBV9 to TRBJ1-2; a possible D gene is TRBD1 (6 bases). Germline assignment: CDR1 SGDLS and CDR2 YYNGEE. Trimming left V 0 bases short and J 7 bases short, with 13 bases between. This CDR3 contains 14 residues. CDR3: CASSVAGTNPGYTF. The CDR3 region has the DNA TGTGCCAGCAGCGTAGCGGGGACAAATCCTGGCTACACCTTC.

V usage is TRBV7-6 and J usage is TRBJ1-1; a weak D match, TRBD1 (6 bases). Per the germline V gene, CDR1 is SGHVS and CDR2 is FNYEAQ. V shed 4 bases and J shed 1 base, with 10 bases lying between them. This CDR3 spans 14 amino acids. CDR3 sequence: CASSYRVSNTEAFF. The CDR3 nucleotides read TGTGCCAGCAGCTACAGGGTTTCGAACACTGAAGCTTTCTTT.

The table lists this clone with a few counts. The chain joins TRBV18 to TRBJ2-6; the D gene is possibly TRBD1 (5 bases). Trimming removed 5 bases from V and 2 bases from J, with 13 bases in between. This CDR3 has 16 amino acids. Germline CDR1 reads KGHSH; CDR2 reads LQKENI. CDR3 sequence: CASSRTAGTGANVLTF. The CDR3 DNA reads TGTGCCAGCTCAAGAACGGCAGGGACTGGGGCCAACGTCCTGACTTTC.

This clone appeared many times. V is TRBV15 and J is TRBJ2-3; 11 nucleotides match TRBD2. The CDR3 is made up of 15 amino acids. V lost 2 bases, J lost 4 bases, and 2 bases stayed unmatched. Germline V CDR1 and CDR2: LNHNV, YYDKDF (reference sequence). The CDR3 protein is CATSRSSGRPDTQYF. In nucleotides, the CDR3 is TGTGCCACCAGCAGATCTAGCGGGAGGCCAGATACGCAGTATTTT.

J is TRBJ1-4 and V is TRBV28, with D perhaps TRBD1 (5 bases). From germline, CDR1 is MDHEN and CDR2 SYDVKM. V lost 7 bases and J 8 bases, leaving 20 bases between the germline ends. This CDR3 is built from 15 residues. CDR3 nucleotides: TGTGCCAGCACCACGACCGGGACGGGAGGAGAAAAACTGTTTTTT. Residues: CASTTTGTGGEKLFF.